A single sample gave rise to the 29 T cell receptor beta chains below, sequenced in a study of blood T cell repertoires in COVID-19. Assay: immunoSEQ multiplex PCR; the TCRdb copy retains only in-frame clones and omits some. The repertoire holds 35,000 to 50,000 clones, with around 82% as singletons. Specimen: peripheral blood. The source is a woman aged 70-85 years with acute or convalescent COVID-19.

This clone was seen only once. The chain links TRBV5-1 to TRBJ1-1; the D is unclear. The CDR3 is 14 residues long. Trimming took off 2 bases at V and 1 base at J, with 9 bases between the two ends. From germline, CDR1 is SGHRS and CDR2 YFSETQ. The CDR3 nucleotides read TGCGCCAGCAGCTTTTATGGAGAGAACACTGAAGCTTTCTTT. Its protein product is CASSFYGENTEAFF.

This chain links TRBV11-3 with TRBJ2-3, with D hard to call. The V end was cut by 2 bases, the J end by 0 bases, with 18 bases between. The length of the CDR3 is 18 residues. Germline V CDR1 and CDR2: SGHNT, YENEEA. The chain's CDR3 is CASSLKAGIYSSTDTQYF. CDR3 nucleotides: TGTGCCAGCAGCTTAAAGGCAGGAATATACTCTAGCACAGATACGCAGTATTTT.

The chain recombines TRBV7-2 with TRBJ1-2, with D possibly TRBD1 on 6 matching bases. Germline CDR1 reads SGHTA; CDR2 reads FQGNSA. The V end was cut by 1 base, the J end by 8 bases, with 17 bases between. CDR3 length: 15 amino acids. CDR3 nucleotides: TGTGCCAGCAGCTTAGTGGTGATACCGGGGGGCGGCTACACCTTC. As protein: CASSLVVIPGGGYTF.

The rearrangement uses TRBV4-2 and TRBJ2-3; D is possibly TRBD2 (6 bases). Germline values: CDR1 LGHNA, CDR2 YNFKEQ. The length of the CDR3 is 20 residues. Trimming removed 2 bases from V and 0 bases from J, with 24 bases in between. The chain's CDR3 is CASSQSQGVTSRTSTDTQYF. The DNA for the CDR3 is TGTGCCAGCAGCCAATCTCAGGGTGTGACTAGTAGGACTAGCACAGATACGCAGTATTTT.

V is TRBV6-1 and J is TRBJ1-1; D gene unclear. CDR1 is MNHNS and CDR2 is SASEGT in the germline V gene. The CDR3 covers 13 residues. V lost 3 bases, J lost 5 bases, and 10 bases lay in between. CDR3: CASSDTAGTEAFF. The CDR3 coding sequence is TGTGCCAGCAGTGATACGGCAGGTACTGAAGCTTTCTTT.

The chain uses TRBV28 and TRBJ2-1; D possibly corresponds to TRBD1 (7 bases). Germline V gene lookup returns CDR1 MDHEN and CDR2 SYDVKM. Trimming took 5 bases from V and 3 from J, leaving 20 bases between them. This CDR3 has 17 residues. CDR3 region: CASSPDPRDRDYNEQFF. CDR3 nucleotide sequence: TGTGCCAGCAGTCCTGATCCGCGGGACAGAGACTACAATGAGCAGTTCTTC.

This clone was observed a single time. The chain uses TRBV6-5 and TRBJ2-7; 7 bases line up with TRBD1. This CDR3 comprises 14 residues. Germline V gene sequence: CDR1 MNHEY, CDR2 SVGAGI. Trimming at V came to 6 bases and at J to 2 bases, leaving 7 bases not matched to a gene. The CDR3 spells CASSTGQSAYEQYF. The CDR3 coding sequence is TGTGCCAGCAGCACGGGACAGTCCGCCTACGAGCAGTACTTC.

The chain uses TRBV14 and TRBJ2-7, with TRBD1 matching 7 bases. V dropped 0 bases and J dropped 0; count of bases not matched to a gene: 8. Germline CDR1 and CDR2: SGHDN and FVKESK. This CDR3 contains 17 residues. The CDR3 sequence: CASSQESSWDSSYEQYF. The CDR3, as DNA: TGTGCCAGCAGCCAAGAAAGTTCGTGGGACAGCTCCTACGAGCAGTACTTC.

This rearrangement joins TRBV28 to TRBJ2-3; weak D call: TRBD2 (5 bases). The germline V and J ends were trimmed by 5 bases and 8 bases, with 5 bases remaining between them. The CDR3 has 10 amino acids. Germline CDR1 reads MDHEN; CDR2 reads SYDVKM. The CDR3 here is CASSEGTQYF. The DNA of the CDR3 is TGTGCCAGCAGTGAGGGTACGCAGTATTTT.

The chain recombines TRBV11-2 with TRBJ2-3; 11 bases agree with TRBD2. The germline V gene has CDR1 SGHAT and CDR2 FQNNGV. This CDR3 has 17 amino acids. V lost 3 bases and J lost 1; bases outside the gene matches: 6. In nucleotides, the CDR3 is TGTGCCAGCAGCTTTCGTATAGCGGGAGGGCGCACAGATACGCAGTATTTT. Translated, it gives CASSFRIAGGRTDTQYF.

The chain is built from TRBV4-3 and TRBJ2-3, with 7 nucleotides matching TRBD2. Germline CDR1 LGHNA, CDR2 YSLEER. Trimming cost V 0 bases and J 4 bases; bases outside gene matches: 4. This CDR3 contains 15 residues. The chain's CDR3 is CASSQDLTSPDTQYF. The CDR3 DNA reads TGCGCCAGCAGCCAAGATCTGACTAGCCCAGATACGCAGTATTTT.

The rearrangement joins TRBV7-9 to TRBJ2-7; TRBD2 aligns across 11 bases. J lost 7 bases, V lost 5 bases, and 7 bases had no gene match. From germline, CDR1 is SEHNR and CDR2 FQNEAQ (reference sequence). CDR3 length: 14 amino acids. This chain's CDR3 is CASSLLAGVEEQYF. The CDR3 nucleotides are TGTGCCAGCAGCCTACTAGCGGGAGTTGAAGAGCAGTACTTC.

The rearrangement uses TRBV18 and TRBJ2-5; tentatively, D is TRBD2 (5 bases). CDR3 length: 12 residues. Per germline, CDR1 KGHSH and CDR2 LQKENI. V lost 4 bases and J lost 4, with 7 bases in between. For the CDR3, the DNA is TGTGCCAGCTCACTCGCGGGAGAGACCCAGTACTTC. It codes for CASSLAGETQYF.

This chain connects TRBV7-2 to TRBJ2-1, with D perhaps matching TRBD2 (6 bases). CDR3 length equals 16 residues. Germline V CDR1 and CDR2: SGHTA, FQGNSA. V was shortened by 5 bases and J by 7 bases, with 21 bases between the two germline ends. As DNA, the CDR3 is TGTGCCAGCAGCCTAGGCGTCGGGAGCGGCGAAAATGAGCAGTTCTTC. Protein product: CASSLGVGSGENEQFF.

This clone was picked up a small number of times. This chain uses TRBV7-2 with TRBJ2-7, with 9 bases lining up with TRBD2. After removal of 1 base from V and 2 bases from J, the junction contained 3 bases not matched to a gene. Germline V lookup: CDR1 SGHTA, CDR2 FQGNSA. The CDR3 totals 15 residues. CDR3 protein: CASSLEPSGTYEQYF. CDR3 in DNA: TGTGCCAGCAGCTTAGAGCCTAGCGGGACCTACGAGCAGTACTTC.

The V call is TRBV2, the J call TRBJ1-3; D is perhaps TRBD1 (6 bases). CDR1 is SNHLY, CDR2 FYNNEI, per germline. This CDR3 comprises 17 residues. Trimming left V 5 bases short and J 4 bases short, with 21 bases between. The CDR3 loop is CASSSPITQGSGNTIYF. The CDR3 DNA follows: TGTGCCAGCAGTTCTCCAATTACCCAGGGGTCGGGAAACACCATATATTTT.

The gene calls are TRBV19 and TRBJ1-5; 7 positions match TRBD1. The V segment lost 5 bases and the J segment 4 bases; nucleotides outside the gene matches: 8. From germline, CDR1 is LNHDA and CDR2 SQIVND (reference sequence). The CDR3 runs 15 residues. In nucleotides, the CDR3 is TGTGCCAGTAGTCGCTCCTCGGGACAGAATCAGCCCCAGCATTTT. This translates into CASSRSSGQNQPQHF.

This clone was observed a few times. V and J are TRBV19 and TRBJ2-2; 7 bases match TRBD1. V lost 11 bases and J lost 5; bases outside the gene matches: 11. The CDR3 is 14 residues long. Germline CDR1 reads LNHDA; CDR2 reads SQIVND (reference sequence). Written as DNA, the CDR3 is TGTGCCGCAACAGGGGCAGGGGGAACCGGGGAGCTGTTTTTT. It encodes CAATGAGGTGELFF.

CDR3 residues: CASSSLDYRQFF. The DNA of the CDR3 is TGTGCCAGCTCATCCTTGGACTATCGACAGTTCTTC. V is TRBV18 and J is TRBJ2-1; possible D gene TRBD2, 6 bases. The germline gives CDR1 KGHSH, CDR2 LQKENI. There are 12 residues in the CDR3. V dropped 5 bases and J dropped 13 bases, with 15 bases sitting between them.

This clone has a handful of counts. V gene TRBV24-1 combines with J gene TRBJ2-6; D not certain. The CDR3 consists of 15 residues. V lost 4 bases, J lost 4 bases, and 10 bases lay in between. CDR1 and CDR2 (germline): KGHDR, SFDVKD. The CDR3 loop reads CATSEPVAGANVLTF. CDR3 nucleotides: TGTGCCACCAGTGAACCCGTGGCCGGGGCCAACGTCCTGACTTTC.

The V call is TRBV6-5, the J call TRBJ1-4, with 7 bases that match TRBD1. Trimming took 5 bases from V and 5 from J; bases not matched to a gene: 8. In germline, CDR1 is MNHEY, CDR2 SVGAGI. The CDR3 contains 15 residues. The CDR3 reads CASSQTGVLNEKLFF. CDR3 in DNA: TGTGCCAGCAGTCAAACAGGGGTCTTGAATGAAAAACTGTTTTTT.

This chain uses TRBV29-1 with TRBJ1-3, with a possible D match to TRBD1 (6 bases). The CDR3 is 14 residues long. Germline V gives CDR1 SQVTM, CDR2 ANQGSEA. Trimming cost V 6 bases and J 0 bases, with 12 bases left between them. The chain's CDR3 is CSVTQGLSGNTIYF. In nucleotides, the CDR3 is TGCAGCGTCACCCAGGGGCTCTCTGGAAACACCATATATTTT.

This clone was observed once. This rearrangement joins TRBV14 to TRBJ1-1; TRBD1 matches at 10 bases. The CDR3 totals 15 residues. V lost 4 bases to trimming and J lost 4 bases; unmatched junction nucleotides: 6. Germline V gene sequence: CDR1 SGHDN, CDR2 FVKESK. This CDR3 reads CASSLTGGAFTEAFF. The CDR3 region has the DNA TGTGCCAGCAGCCTGACAGGGGGCGCGTTCACTGAAGCTTTCTTT.

The J gene is TRBJ2-7, the V gene TRBV5-1, with D tentatively TRBD1 (6 bases). CDR1 is SGHRS, CDR2 YFSETQ, per germline. V gave up 0 bases and J gave up 4 bases, with 14 bases separating them. The CDR3 consists of 15 residues. The CDR3 sequence is CASSLEGGQGYEQYF. The CDR3, as DNA: TGCGCCAGCAGCTTGGAAGGGGGACAAGGGTACGAGCAGTACTTC.

The V and J genes are TRBV5-1 and TRBJ1-1; 7 bases align to TRBD1. The length of the CDR3 is 15 residues. V was clipped by 3 bases and J by 8 bases; unmatched bases: 13. Germline V gene sequence: CDR1 SGHRS, CDR2 YFSETQ. In nucleotides, the CDR3 is TGCGCCAGCAGCTCCGGTGGATTGACAGGGCGGGAAGCTTTCTTT. It yields the protein CASSSGGLTGREAFF.

This clone appeared a few times. The V and J genes are TRBV5-5 and TRBJ1-1; maybe TRBD1 (6 bases). Germline CDR1 is SGHKS and CDR2 is YYEKEE (reference sequence). The CDR3 extends over 13 amino acids. Trimming removed 5 bases at V and 4 bases at J, with 12 bases between. The CDR3 loop reads CASRHRDTTEAFF. In DNA, the CDR3 is TGTGCCAGCAGACACCGGGACACCACTGAAGCTTTCTTT.

The gene calls are TRBV2 and TRBJ2-2, with D maybe TRBD2 (6 bases). Per the germline V gene, CDR1 is SNHLY and CDR2 is FYNNEI. Trimming removed 7 bases at V and 2 bases at J, with 11 bases between. The CDR3 spans 14 residues. As DNA, the CDR3 is TGTGCCAGCAAAGGGACTTTTAACACCGGGGAGCTGTTTTTT. This codes for CASKGTFNTGELFF.

This clone was recorded once. CDR3 protein: CSATQAGRSSYNEQFF. The CDR3 nucleotides read TGCAGCGCCACGCAGGCAGGTCGATCCTCCTACAATGAGCAGTTCTTC. The chain joins TRBV29-1 to TRBJ2-1; D gene ambiguous. Germline V gene lookup returns CDR1 SQVTM and CDR2 ANQGSEA. This CDR3 has 16 amino acids. With 7 bases removed from V and 0 bases from J, the gap between germline ends came to 19 bases.

The genes are TRBV11-2 and TRBJ1-3, with 7 bases that match TRBD1. This CDR3 is built from 17 residues. V gave up 1 base and J gave up 1 base; unmatched junction bases: 7. Germline lookup yields CDR1 SGHAT and CDR2 FQNNGV. The CDR3 here is CASSLVSGRGSGNTIYF. The DNA for the CDR3 is TGTGCCAGCAGCTTAGTGTCCGGCAGGGGGTCTGGAAACACCATATATTTT. The full variable domain, with the rest looked up from reference TRBV11-2 and TRBJ1-3, is EAGVAQSPRYKIIEKRQSVAFWCNPISGHATLYWYQQILGQGPKLLIQFQNNGVVDDSQLPKDRFSAERLKGVDSTLKIQPAKLEDSAVYLCASSLVSGRGSGNTIYFGEGSWLTVV.